Here is one T cell receptor (beta chain) with its context. Its antigen is undetermined. Germline loops: CDR1 SQVTM, CDR2 ANQGSEA. The CDR3 is 11 residues long. With 5 bases removed from V and 2 bases from J, the gap between germline ends came to 6 bases. Likely shared infections and vaccines: all three twin pairs were reared together. The data are from a study of identical twins' blood T cells. General study results and limits: Shared environment remains a possible cause of twin similarity.

Libraries were made from RNA as TCR cDNA, using a modified protocol. TCRdb used MiXCR to reprocess the 5' RACE reads, holding one entry per CDR3 protein. The repertoire includes 350,000 to 400,000 distinct CDR3 sequences, roughly 30% of them detected once, and 6.1% sits in the top ten. The source of this sequence is a woman aged 18 to 50 in good health. Sequencing was done on a sample of PBMCs. V gene TRBV29-1 combines with J gene TRBJ2-5, with no clear D. The CDR3 sequence: CSVQQQETQYF. CDR3 DNA: TGCAGCGTTCAACAGCAAGAGACCCAGTACTTC.